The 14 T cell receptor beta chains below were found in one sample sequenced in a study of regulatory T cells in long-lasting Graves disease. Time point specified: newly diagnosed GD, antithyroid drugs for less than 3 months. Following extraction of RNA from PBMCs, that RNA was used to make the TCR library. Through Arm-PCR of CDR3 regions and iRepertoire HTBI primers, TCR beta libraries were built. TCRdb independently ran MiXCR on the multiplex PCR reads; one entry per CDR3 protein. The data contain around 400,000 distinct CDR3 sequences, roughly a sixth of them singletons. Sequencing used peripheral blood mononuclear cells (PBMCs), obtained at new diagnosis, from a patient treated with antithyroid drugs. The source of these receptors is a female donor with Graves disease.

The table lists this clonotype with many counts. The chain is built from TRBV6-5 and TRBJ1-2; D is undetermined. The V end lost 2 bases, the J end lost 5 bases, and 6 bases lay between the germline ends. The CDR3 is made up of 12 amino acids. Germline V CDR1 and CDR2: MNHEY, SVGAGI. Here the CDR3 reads CASSYGRYGYTF. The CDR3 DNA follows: TGTGCCAGCAGTTACGGCAGATATGGCTACACCTTC.

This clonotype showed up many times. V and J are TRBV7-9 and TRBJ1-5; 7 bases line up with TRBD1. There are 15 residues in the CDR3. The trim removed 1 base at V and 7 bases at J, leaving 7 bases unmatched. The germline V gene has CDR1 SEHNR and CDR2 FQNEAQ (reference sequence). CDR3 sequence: CASSLGRQGHQPQHF. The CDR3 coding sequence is TGTGCCAGCAGCTTAGGAAGACAGGGACACCAGCCCCAGCATTTT.

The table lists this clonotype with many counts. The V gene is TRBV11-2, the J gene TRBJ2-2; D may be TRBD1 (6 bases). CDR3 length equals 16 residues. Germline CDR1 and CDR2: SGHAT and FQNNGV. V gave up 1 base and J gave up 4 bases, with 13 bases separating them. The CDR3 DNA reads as TGTGCCAGCAGCTTAGTTCAGGGGACAAGCACCGGGGAGCTGTTTTTT. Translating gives CASSLVQGTSTGELFF.

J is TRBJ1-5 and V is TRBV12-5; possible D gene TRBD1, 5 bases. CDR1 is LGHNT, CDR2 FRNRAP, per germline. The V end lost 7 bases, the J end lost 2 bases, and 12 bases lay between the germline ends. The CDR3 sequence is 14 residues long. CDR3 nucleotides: TGTGCTAGTGCCTTCGGGACGGGCAATCAGCCCCAGCATTTT. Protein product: CASAFGTGNQPQHF.

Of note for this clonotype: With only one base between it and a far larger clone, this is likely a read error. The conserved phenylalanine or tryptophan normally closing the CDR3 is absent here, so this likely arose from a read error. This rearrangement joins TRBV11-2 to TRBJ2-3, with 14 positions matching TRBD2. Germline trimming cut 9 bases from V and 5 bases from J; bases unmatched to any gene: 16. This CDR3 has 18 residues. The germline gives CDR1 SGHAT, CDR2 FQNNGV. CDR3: CASMGLAGVRRSEDTQYS. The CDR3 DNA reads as TGTGCCAGTATGGGACTAGCGGGAGTGAGGAGGTCTGAAGATACGCAGTATTCT.

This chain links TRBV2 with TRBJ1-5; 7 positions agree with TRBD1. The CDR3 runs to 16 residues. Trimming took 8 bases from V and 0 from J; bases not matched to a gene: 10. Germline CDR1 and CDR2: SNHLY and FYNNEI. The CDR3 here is CASGYLRDSSNQPQHF. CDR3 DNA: TGTGCCAGCGGTTACCTCCGGGACAGTAGCAATCAGCCCCAGCATTTT.

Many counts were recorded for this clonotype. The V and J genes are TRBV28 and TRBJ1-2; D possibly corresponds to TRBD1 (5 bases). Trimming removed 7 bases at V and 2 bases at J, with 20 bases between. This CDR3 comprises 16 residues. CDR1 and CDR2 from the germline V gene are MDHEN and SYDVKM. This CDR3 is CASMRGRGLANYGYTF. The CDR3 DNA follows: TGTGCCAGCATGCGCGGACGGGGCCTCGCAAACTATGGCTACACCTTC.

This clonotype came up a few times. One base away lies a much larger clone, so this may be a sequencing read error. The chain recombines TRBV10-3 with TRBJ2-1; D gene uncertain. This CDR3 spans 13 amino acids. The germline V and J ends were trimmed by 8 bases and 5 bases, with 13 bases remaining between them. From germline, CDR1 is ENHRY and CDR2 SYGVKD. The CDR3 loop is CAIGGFEDNEQFF. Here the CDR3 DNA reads TGTGCCATCGGTGGCTTCGAAGACAATGAGCAGTTCTTC.

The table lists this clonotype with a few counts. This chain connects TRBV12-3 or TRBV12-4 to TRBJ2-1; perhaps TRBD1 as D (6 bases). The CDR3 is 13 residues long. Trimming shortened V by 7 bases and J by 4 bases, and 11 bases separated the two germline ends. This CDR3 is CASIEGGYNEQFF. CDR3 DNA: TGTGCCAGCATTGAAGGGGGTTACAATGAGCAGTTCTTC.

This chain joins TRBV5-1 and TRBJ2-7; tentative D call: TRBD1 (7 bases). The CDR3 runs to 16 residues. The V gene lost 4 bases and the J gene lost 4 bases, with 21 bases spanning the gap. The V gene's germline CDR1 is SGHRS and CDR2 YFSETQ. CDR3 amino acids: CASSAGQPGGQYEQYF. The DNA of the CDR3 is TGCGCCAGCAGCGCGGGACAGCCAGGGGGGCAATACGAGCAGTACTTC.

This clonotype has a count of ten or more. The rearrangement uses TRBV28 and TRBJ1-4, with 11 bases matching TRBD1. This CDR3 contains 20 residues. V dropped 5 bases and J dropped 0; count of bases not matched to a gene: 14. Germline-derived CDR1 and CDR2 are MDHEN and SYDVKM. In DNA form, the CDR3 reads TGTGCCAGCAGTCCCCTTTTCCCCTCGGACAGGGGGCCAACTAATGAAAAACTGTTTTTT. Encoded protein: CASSPLFPSDRGPTNEKLFF.

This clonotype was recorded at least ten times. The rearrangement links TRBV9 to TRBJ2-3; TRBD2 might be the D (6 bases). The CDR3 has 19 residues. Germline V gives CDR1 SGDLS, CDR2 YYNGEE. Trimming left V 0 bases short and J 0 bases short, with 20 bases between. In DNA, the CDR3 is TGTGCCAGCAGCGTAGAAGTGGGGGGATACTCTACTAGCACAGATACGCAGTATTTT. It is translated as CASSVEVGGYSTSTDTQYF.

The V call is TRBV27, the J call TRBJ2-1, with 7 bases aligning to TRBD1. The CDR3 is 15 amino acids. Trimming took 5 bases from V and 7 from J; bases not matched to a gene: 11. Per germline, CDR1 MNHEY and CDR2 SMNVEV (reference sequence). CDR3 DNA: TGTGCCAGCAGTACCTGGACAGGTGGGACGAATGAGCAGTTCTTC. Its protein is CASSTWTGGTNEQFF.

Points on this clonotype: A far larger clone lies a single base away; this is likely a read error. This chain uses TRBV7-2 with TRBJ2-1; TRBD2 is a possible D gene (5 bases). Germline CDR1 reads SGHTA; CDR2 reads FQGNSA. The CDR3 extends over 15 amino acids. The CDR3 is CACSLGSTRYNEQFF. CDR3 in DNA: TGTGCCTGCAGCTTAGGTAGTACTAGATATAATGAGCAGTTCTTC.